The rows below give T cell receptor beta chains drawn from one sample of a study of regulatory T cells in long-lasting Graves disease. Each CDR3 protein gets one entry after TCRdb re-called the multiplex PCR reads with MiXCR. The data show 250,000 to 400,000 distinct CDR3 sequences, with more than 15% seen just once and about 36% held by the top ten. The sample was peripheral blood mononuclear cells (PBMCs), taken at new diagnosis, from a patient treated with antithyroid drugs. The receptors shown here come from a female donor with Graves disease. CDR3s include the opening cysteine and the closing phenylalanine or tryptophan. D genes are given only for firm matches. The size entry is marked missing in some rows and otherwise reads once, few, many or a size class.

d_gene	j_gene	v_gene	abundance	CDR3aa	CDR3nt
TRBD2	TRBJ2-1	TRBV28	many	CASRSATSGYNEQFF	TGTGCCAGCAGAAGTGCGACTAGCGGTTACAATGAGCAGTTCTTC
.	TRBJ2-7	TRBV19	.	CASSRLLGYEQYF	TGTGCCAGTAGCCGCCTTTTGGGATACGAGCAGTACTTC
.	TRBJ2-7	TRBV18	many	CASSPRPAASAEQYF	TGTGCCAGCTCACCCCGGCCGGCGGCCTCGGCCGAGCAGTACTTC
TRBD1	TRBJ2-7	TRBV18	.	CASSLRDRGRPALYEQYF	TGTGCCAGCTCACTCCGGGACAGGGGGCGACCCGCCCTCTACGAGCAGTACTTC
TRBD1	TRBJ1-1	TRBV10-3	many	CAISGRDRGLEAFF	TGTGCCATCAGTGGCCGGGACAGGGGGCTTGAAGCTTTCTTT
TRBD1	TRBJ1-2	TRBV6-1	.	CASTPAGGIHGYTF	TGTGCCAGCACCCCAGCAGGGGGGATCCATGGCTACACCTTC
.	TRBJ2-1	TRBV6-1	few	CASSKEAAGSNEQFF	TGTGCCAGCAGTAAGGAGGCGGCAGGAAGCAATGAGCAGTTCTTC
TRBD2	TRBJ2-3	TRBV30	few	CAWKEGTRIYTDTQYF	TGTGCCTGGAAGGAGGGGACTAGGATTTACACAGATACGCAGTATTTT
.	TRBJ2-2	TRBV2	.	CASTEAPNTGELFF	TGTGCCAGCACCGAGGCGCCGAACACCGGGGAGCTGTTTTTT
TRBD2	TRBJ2-1	TRBV19	.	CASSIGASGSSYNEQFF	TGTGCCAGTAGTATAGGGGCTAGCGGGAGCTCCTACAATGAGCAGTTCTTC
TRBD2	TRBJ2-3	TRBV12-3/TRBV12-4	many	CASSLAGRTDTQYF	TGTGCCAGCAGCTTAGCGGGACGCACAGATACGCAGTATTTT
TRBD2	TRBJ2-1	TRBV28	many	CASSSPWKREGSRNEQFF	TGTGCCAGCAGCTCCCCTTGGAAGCGGGAGGGCTCCCGCAATGAGCAGTTCTTC
.	TRBJ1-4	TRBV19	.	CASSNGLGEKLFF	TGTGCCAGTAGTAATGGGTTGGGTGAAAAACTGTTTTTT
.	TRBJ1-4	TRBV10-3	many	CATTGGQSTNEKLFF	TGTGCCACCACCGGCGGCCAATCAACTAATGAAAAACTGTTTTTT
TRBD1	TRBJ1-1	TRBV6-5	many	CASSYYGTGGRNTEAFF	TGTGCCAGCAGTTACTATGGGACAGGGGGTAGGAACACTGAAGCTTTCTTT
TRBD1	TRBJ2-4	TRBV4-1	.	CASSQSVSRQGVQNIQYF	TGCGCCAGCAGCCAATCCGTATCGAGACAGGGAGTACAAAACATTCAGTACTTC
TRBD1	TRBJ2-7	TRBV18	few	CASSLPDRGLYEQYF	TGTGCCAGCTCACTTCCAGACAGGGGGCTCTACGAGCAGTACTTC
.	TRBJ2-7	TRBV12-3/TRBV12-4	many	CASSRLEDRTYEQYF	TGTGCCAGCAGTCGACTGGAGGACAGAACCTACGAGCAGTACTTC
.	TRBJ1-1	TRBV7-2	many	CASSLNGNTEAFF	TGTGCCAGCAGCCTAAATGGGAACACTGAAGCTTTCTTT